This T cell receptor (beta chain) came from a study of control samples from healthy donors and cancer patients (dated by TCRdb to 2019 to 2021). From the cysteine through the phenylalanine, the CDR3 covers 15 amino acids. Only CDR3 DNA is held: 45 bases, read in frame from base 1. V and J are truncated by 3 bases and 8 bases respectively, leaving an intervening sequence of 23 bases. Taken from the germline V gene (reference sequence), the CDR1 and CDR2 loops are GTSNPN and SVGIG. Library preparation was by the immunoSEQ multiplex PCR assay. This immuneACCESS table, as held by TCRdb, lists in-frame sequences with V and J called but not all clones. Of the missing ones, under half trace to an unresolved V gene in checked studies; the others have no known cause. Here the sample has some 170,000 clones; roughly 95% occur a single time. Clones ranked in the top ten supply just over 1% of the sample. For this clone: What this receptor recognizes is not known. No much larger clonotype is one base removed from it; base qualities were not supplied.

This TCR came from a woman in her 30s in good health. Recombination linked TRBV30 to TRBJ2-7; the D region possibly corresponds to TRBD1 (5 bases align). Sequences were obtained from blood. The DNA sequence is given as TGTGCCTGGAGCGACTTTCGACAGAACTACTTAAAGCAGTACTTC. It encodes CAWSDFRQNYLKQYF.